One and the same sample provided the 29 T cell receptor beta chains below, sequenced in a study of CD8+ T cells in alopecia areata. Treatment in this sample: oral pan-JAK inhibitor, 5-10 mg twice daily. Sequencing templates came from extracted RNA that was reverse transcribed into cDNA. Clones were read by immunoSEQ multiplex PCR, and TCRdb kept only the in-frame ones, dropping some. This table has around 200,000 clones, 55% to 70% appearing once. The material was CD4+ T cells sorted from blood, obtained at week 4, from a patient treated with tofacitinib. The source is a human donor with alopecia areata.

The rearrangement links TRBV27 to TRBJ1-1; D gene uncertain. Trimming took 4 bases from V and 4 from J, leaving 13 bases between them. Per the germline V gene, CDR1 is MNHEY and CDR2 is SMNVEV (reference sequence). The CDR3 consists of 14 residues. The CDR3 is CASSSSLTFTEAFF. CDR3 in DNA: TGTGCCAGCAGTTCCTCACTGACCTTCACTGAAGCTTTCTTT.

The chain recombines TRBV4-3 with TRBJ2-7, with D maybe TRBD2 (6 bases). The CDR3 length is 15 residues. Trimming removed 4 bases from V and 5 bases from J, with 18 bases in between. CDR1 is LGHNA and CDR2 is YSLEER in the germline V gene. In DNA, the CDR3 is TGCGCCAGCAGCCGCACCTTAGCGGTGGGTCACGAGCAGTACTTC. Its translation: CASSRTLAVGHEQYF.

The CDR3 sequence is CASSPLAGSGQPQHF. CDR3 bases: TGCGCCAGCAGCCCCCTAGCGGGGTCGGGTCAGCCCCAGCATTTT. The chain couples TRBV4-1 to TRBJ1-5; no reliable D call. CDR3 length: 15 amino acids. The germline V gene encodes CDR1 MGHRA and CDR2 YSYEKL. The V and J ends lost 4 bases and 6 bases respectively, with 16 bases between them.

The chain links TRBV27 to TRBJ2-3, with D hard to call. The CDR3 has 13 amino acids. V dropped 0 bases and J dropped 4 bases, with 5 bases sitting between them. CDR1 and CDR2 from the germline V gene are MNHEY and SMNVEV (reference sequence). The CDR3 bases are TGTGCCAGCAGTTTATCGGTCCCAGATACGCAGTATTTT. It specifies CASSLSVPDTQYF.

The V and J genes are TRBV18 and TRBJ2-4; D remains ambiguous. Germline lookup yields CDR1 KGHSH and CDR2 LQKENI. With 11 bases removed from V and 2 bases from J, the gap between germline ends came to 16 bases. The CDR3 sequence is 14 residues long. CDR3 sequence: CASKSESTKNIQYF. The CDR3 DNA is TGTGCCTCCAAGTCTGAGTCGACCAAAAACATTCAGTACTTC.

J is TRBJ1-2 and V is TRBV6-5, with 10 bases identical to TRBD1. Unmatched junction bases numbered 8, after V lost 5 bases and J lost 5 bases. The CDR3 spans 15 residues. Germline V gene lookup returns CDR1 MNHEY and CDR2 SVGAGI. DNA of the CDR3: TGTGCCAGCAGTCCGCGGACAGGGGGGGCATATGGCTACACCTTC. The encoded protein is CASSPRTGGAYGYTF.

This sequence joins TRBV5-4 and TRBJ1-2; 9 nucleotides line up with TRBD1. The CDR3 is made up of 15 amino acids. Germline-derived CDR1 and CDR2 are SGHNT and YYREEE (reference sequence). The ends lost 5 bases at V and 3 bases at J; junction bases unmatched: 8. The CDR3: CASRDRGRGDYGYTF. In DNA, the CDR3 is TGTGCCAGCAGGGACAGGGGTCGTGGGGACTATGGCTACACCTTC.

The rearrangement joins TRBV2 to TRBJ2-5; the D is unclear. In germline, CDR1 is SNHLY, CDR2 FYNNEI. The V end was cut by 4 bases, the J end by 9 bases, with 12 bases between. The length of the CDR3 is 12 residues. The CDR3 region is CASSGDRMAQYF. CDR3 DNA: TGTGCCAGCAGTGGTGACCGCATGGCCCAGTACTTC.

The chain joins TRBV5-4 to TRBJ2-3; D remains unclear. Germline V gives CDR1 SGHNT, CDR2 YYREEE (reference sequence). The CDR3 is made up of 13 amino acids. Trimming pared 2 bases from V and 2 bases from J, leaving 6 bases between. The CDR3 sequence is CASSFQHTDTQYF. In nucleotides, the CDR3 is TGTGCCAGCAGCTTCCAGCACACAGATACGCAGTATTTT.

This clone has a handful of counts. The chain uses TRBV29-1 and TRBJ1-2, with a weak D call TRBD1 (6 bases). The germline V gene encodes CDR1 SQVTM and CDR2 ANQGSEA. V was cut by 6 bases and J by 7 bases, with 24 bases left in between. The CDR3 length is 15 residues. The CDR3 bases are TGCAGCGTGGGCCGCCCGGGGAGGGGGGTCGTTGGCTACACCTTC. Its translation: CSVGRPGRGVVGYTF.

A single count supports this clone. This chain links TRBV30 with TRBJ2-7, with D perhaps matching TRBD2 (5 bases). Germline assignment: CDR1 GTSNPN and CDR2 SVGIG (reference sequence). The CDR3 covers 13 residues. Trimming shortened V by 4 bases and J by 2 bases, and 12 bases separated the two germline ends. In nucleotides, the CDR3 is TGTGCCTGGAATGAGGGCAGTCCCTACGAGCAGTACTTC. As protein: CAWNEGSPYEQYF.

The V call is TRBV23-1, the J call TRBJ2-3, with TRBD2 matching 13 bases. TRBV23-1 is recorded as an ORF, its role being uncertain. The CDR3 length is 16 residues. V dropped 8 bases and J dropped 4; count of bases not matched to a gene: 9. CDR3 DNA: TGCGCCAGCTCTCCTAGGACTAGCGGGAGACCAGATACGCAGTATTTT. This gives the protein CASSPRTSGRPDTQYF.

This clone is a singleton in its sample. The gene calls are TRBV7-8 and TRBJ1-1, with TRBD1 matching over 7 bases. The ends lost 5 bases at V and 2 bases at J; junction bases unmatched: 5. The CDR3 runs 14 residues. CDR1 is SGHVS and CDR2 is FQNEAQ in the germline V gene. CDR3 nucleotide sequence: TGTGCCAGCAGCATCCGGGACAGTAACACTGAAGCTTTCTTT. This codes for CASSIRDSNTEAFF. The whole variable domain, filled in from reference TRBV7-8 and TRBJ1-1, reads GAGVSQSPRYKVAKRGQDVALRCDPISGHVSLFWYQQALGQGPEFLTYFQNEAQLDKSGLPSDRFFAERPEGSVSTLKIQRTQQEDSAVYLCASSIRDSNTEAFFGQGTRLTVV.

The gene calls are TRBV19 and TRBJ2-2; D unclear. Trimming cost V 7 bases and J 0 bases, with 0 bases left between them. The CDR3 consists of 11 residues. Germline CDR1 reads LNHDA; CDR2 reads SQIVND (reference sequence). CDR3 protein: CASTNTGELFF. The CDR3 DNA sequence: TGTGCCAGTACGAACACCGGGGAGCTGTTTTTT.

With regard to this clone: A read error may account for a junction end that differs from germline. The chain carries TRBV29-1 and TRBJ2-3, with 8 bases aligning to TRBD2. The CDR3 is 12 amino acids. Germline values: CDR1 SQVTM, CDR2 ANQGSEA. The CDR3 DNA sequence: TGCAGCGTTTGGACTAGCACAGATGCGCAGTATTTT. Encoded protein: CSVWTSTDAQYF.

This clone was counted a few times. The rearrangement links TRBV11-2 to TRBJ2-3; TRBD2 aligns across 7 bases. CDR3 length: 16 amino acids. V dropped 5 bases and J dropped 4; count of bases not matched to a gene: 12. Per germline, CDR1 SGHAT and CDR2 FQNNGV. The CDR3 is CASSPPPGGKADTQYF. The CDR3 DNA reads TGTGCCAGCAGCCCTCCTCCGGGAGGAAAGGCAGATACGCAGTATTTT.

The chain employs TRBV25-1 and TRBJ1-2; TRBD1 aligns across 7 bases. CDR1 and CDR2 from the germline V gene are MGHDK and SYGVNS. The CDR3 totals 14 residues. The V and J ends lost 0 bases and 8 bases, in that order; junction bases with no gene match: 6. This CDR3 is CASSEYEQGQGYTF. CDR3 sequence (DNA): TGTGCCAGCAGTGAATATGAACAGGGGCAGGGCTACACCTTC.

The J gene is TRBJ2-3, the V gene TRBV7-3; D remains ambiguous. With 0 bases removed from V and 6 bases from J, the gap between germline ends came to 7 bases. This CDR3 has 13 residues. Germline V gene sequence: CDR1 SGHTA, CDR2 FQGTGA. The CDR3 here is CASSLTGQDTQYF. The CDR3, as DNA: TGTGCCAGCAGCTTAACGGGTCAGGATACGCAGTATTTT.

The chain is built from TRBV18 and TRBJ2-7; D gene uncertain. The CDR3 runs 15 residues. The ends were cut back, 3 bases at V and 6 bases at J, with 18 bases in the middle. Germline V gene lookup returns CDR1 KGHSH and CDR2 LQKENI. In DNA form, the CDR3 reads TGTGCCAGCTCACCCCATCCTGGCAGTTCCGCCGAGCAGTACTTC. Residues: CASSPHPGSSAEQYF.

This clone was counted only a few times. This chain joins TRBV28 and TRBJ2-7; 12 bases align to TRBD2. V was pared by 4 bases and J by 4 bases, with 5 bases of the junction left unmatched. Germline V gene lookup returns CDR1 MDHEN and CDR2 SYDVKM. The CDR3 spans 15 residues. CDR3: CASSSLAGGMYEQYF. The CDR3 nucleotides are TGTGCCAGCAGTTCTCTAGCGGGAGGGATGTACGAGCAGTACTTC.

This clone was counted only a few times. The chain couples TRBV4-1 to TRBJ1-1, with a possible D match to TRBD1 (5 bases). V gave up 3 bases and J gave up 8 bases, with 13 bases separating them. The V gene's germline CDR1 is MGHRA and CDR2 YSYEKL. The CDR3 contains 13 residues. The chain's CDR3 is CASSQPPPGEAFF. CDR3 nucleotide sequence: TGCGCCAGCAGCCAGCCACCTCCAGGGGAAGCTTTCTTT.

V and J are TRBV4-3 and TRBJ2-5; no definite D call. The CDR3 consists of 13 residues. Per germline, CDR1 LGHNA and CDR2 YSLEER. Deletions cut 1 base from V and 5 bases from J, with 8 bases between. CDR3 protein: CASSQGIRETQYF. The CDR3 DNA reads TGCGCCAGCAGCCAAGGGATCCGGGAGACCCAGTACTTC.

The chain couples TRBV29-1 to TRBJ2-7; D assignment may be TRBD1 or TRBD2 (5 bases each). The CDR3 spans 12 residues. V dropped 2 bases and J dropped 6 bases, with 11 bases sitting between them. Germline assignment: CDR1 SQVTM and CDR2 ANQGSEA. The DNA of the CDR3 is TGCAGCGTTGAAACGGACGGGACCGAGCAGTACTTC. This codes for CSVETDGTEQYF.

This clone has just one count. The V gene is TRBV2, the J gene TRBJ1-1; no clear D. V gave up 6 bases and J gave up 1 base, with 3 bases separating them. The CDR3 has 11 amino acids. CDR1 and CDR2 (germline): SNHLY, FYNNEI. CDR3 coding DNA: TGTGCCAGCAGGGAGAACACTGAAGCTTTCTTT. Amino acid sequence: CASRENTEAFF.

This clone was observed a handful of times. The chain uses TRBV29-1 and TRBJ2-5, with 9 bases aligning to TRBD1. CDR1 and CDR2 (germline): SQVTM, ANQGSEA. V trimming: 4 bases; J trimming: 5 bases; junction bases outside the gene matches: 11. The CDR3 covers 15 residues. DNA for the CDR3: TGCAGCGTTGTATACGGGACAGGGAGTTGGGAGACCCAGTACTTC. Protein: CSVVYGTGSWETQYF.

The chain joins TRBV30 to TRBJ2-4; maybe TRBD1 (6 bases). The CDR3 has 12 residues. The germline gives CDR1 GTSNPN, CDR2 SVGIG (reference sequence). The germline V and J ends were trimmed by 4 bases and 7 bases, with 11 bases remaining between them. This chain's CDR3 is CAWIGQWNIQYF. The DNA of the CDR3 is TGTGCCTGGATCGGACAGTGGAACATTCAGTACTTC. The full variable domain, with the rest looked up from reference TRBV30 and TRBJ2-4, is SQTIHQWPATLVQPVGSPLSLECTVEGTSNPNLYWYRQAAGRGLQLLFYSVGIGQISSEVPQNLSASRPQDRQFILSSKKLLLSDSGFYLCAWIGQWNIQYFGAGTRLSVL.

This clone was seen just once. The CDR3 reads CSFRLGNEQFF. The CDR3 DNA reads as TGCAGCTTCCGACTAGGCAATGAGCAGTTCTTC. The gene calls are TRBV29-1 and TRBJ2-1; possible D gene TRBD2, 6 bases. The CDR3 length is 11 residues. Germline V gene data show CDR1 as SQVTM and CDR2 as ANQGSEA. Trimming removed 8 bases at V and 6 bases at J, with 11 bases between.

Regarding this clone: One junction end disagrees with the germline gene, perhaps due to a read error. The V gene is TRBV7-7, the J gene TRBJ2-1; tentatively, D is TRBD2 (6 bases). The germline V gene encodes CDR1 SSHAT and CDR2 FNYEAQ (reference sequence). The CDR3 has 15 amino acids. The CDR3 is CASSQRVTEYNEQFF. DNA of the CDR3: TGTGCTAGCAGCCAGCGGGTGACAGAATACAATGAGCAGTTCTTC.

This clone was detected a few times. The chain joins TRBV5-1 to TRBJ2-3; 11 nucleotides match TRBD2. Unmatched junction bases numbered 5, after V lost 4 bases and J lost 1 base. Germline loops: CDR1 SGHRS, CDR2 YFSETQ. This CDR3 spans 16 amino acids. This CDR3 is CASSLQTSGGTDTQYF. CDR3 coding DNA: TGCGCCAGCAGCCTCCAGACTAGCGGGGGCACAGATACGCAGTATTTT.